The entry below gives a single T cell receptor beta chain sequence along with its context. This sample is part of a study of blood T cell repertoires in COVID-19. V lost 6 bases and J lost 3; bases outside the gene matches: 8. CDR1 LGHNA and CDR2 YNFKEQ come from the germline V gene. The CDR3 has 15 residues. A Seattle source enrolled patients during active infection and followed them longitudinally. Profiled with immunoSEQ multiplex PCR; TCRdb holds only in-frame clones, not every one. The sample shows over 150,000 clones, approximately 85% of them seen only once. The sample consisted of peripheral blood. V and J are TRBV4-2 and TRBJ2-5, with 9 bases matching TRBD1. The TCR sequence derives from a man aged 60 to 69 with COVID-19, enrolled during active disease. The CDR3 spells CASSRTGGKEETQYF. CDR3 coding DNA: TGTGCCAGCAGTAGAACAGGGGGCAAGGAAGAGACCCAGTACTTC.